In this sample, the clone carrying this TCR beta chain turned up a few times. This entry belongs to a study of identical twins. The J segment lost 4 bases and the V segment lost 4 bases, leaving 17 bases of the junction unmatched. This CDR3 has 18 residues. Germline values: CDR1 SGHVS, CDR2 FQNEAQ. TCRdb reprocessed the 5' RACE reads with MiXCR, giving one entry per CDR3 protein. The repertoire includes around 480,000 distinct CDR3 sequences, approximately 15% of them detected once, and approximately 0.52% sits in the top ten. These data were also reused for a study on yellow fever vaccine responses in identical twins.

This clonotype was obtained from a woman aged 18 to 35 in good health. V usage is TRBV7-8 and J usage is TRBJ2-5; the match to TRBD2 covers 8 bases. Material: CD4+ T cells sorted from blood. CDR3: CASSSYQVTGGAPETQYF. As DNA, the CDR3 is TGTGCCAGCAGCTCGTATCAAGTGACGGGGGGGGCCCCAGAGACCCAGTACTTC.